The 10 T cell receptor beta chains reported below all come from one sample, sequenced in a study of PD-1 blockade in classical Hodgkin lymphoma. Some clones are missing from TCRdb's copy, which holds only in-frame ones; the method was immunoSEQ multiplex PCR. The sample lists fewer than 40,000 clones, approximately 94% occurring once. Time point of the sample: newly diagnosed, previously untreated cHL patient sample. Sequencing was carried out using peripheral blood mononuclear cells (PBMCs). The source of these receptors is a human donor with classical Hodgkin lymphoma.

The chain couples TRBV4-1 to TRBJ2-7, with no clear D. Germline V gene data show CDR1 as MGHRA and CDR2 as YSYEKL. V lost 2 bases and J lost 1, with 6 bases in between. The CDR3 is 13 residues long. The CDR3 loop reads CASSQPASYEQYF. CDR3 in DNA: TGCGCCAGCAGCCAACCAGCTTCCTACGAGCAGTACTTC.

The rearrangement uses TRBV12-5 and TRBJ2-2; TRBD2 is a possible D gene (5 bases). Germline-derived CDR1 and CDR2 are LGHNT and FRNRAP. The V end lost 2 bases, the J end lost 6 bases, and 7 bases lay between the germline ends. The CDR3 has 13 amino acids. CDR3 sequence: CASGLIGAGELFF. CDR3 DNA: TGTGCTAGTGGTTTGATCGGGGCCGGGGAGCTGTTTTTT.

The CDR3 DNA sequence: TGTGCCAGCAATTACAATGAGCAGTTCTTC. Translated, it gives CASNYNEQFF. This chain links TRBV2 with TRBJ2-1, with unresolved D. The germline V and J ends were trimmed by 7 bases and 4 bases, with 2 bases remaining between them. Germline values: CDR1 SNHLY, CDR2 FYNNEI. The CDR3 loop spans 10 amino acids.

The CDR3 is CASSFTTRTASYEQYF. In DNA, the CDR3 is TGTGCCAGCAGCTTCACAACGAGGACGGCTTCCTACGAGCAGTACTTC. The rearrangement links TRBV7-2 to TRBJ2-7; D uncertain. The germline V gene encodes CDR1 SGHTA and CDR2 FQGNSA. The CDR3 is made up of 16 amino acids. V was shortened by 3 bases and J by 1 base, with 16 bases between the two germline ends.

The gene calls are TRBV5-4 and TRBJ2-2; 12 bases match TRBD2. The CDR3 loop spans 16 amino acids. Germline CDR1 is SGHNT and CDR2 is YYREEE (reference sequence). The J segment lost 3 bases and the V segment lost 4 bases, leaving 4 bases of the junction unmatched. The DNA of the CDR3 is TGTGCCAGCAGCGCCGCTAGCGGGAGGGACACCGGGGAGCTGTTTTTT. Amino acid sequence: CASSAASGRDTGELFF. The whole variable domain, remainder taken from reference TRBV5-4 and TRBJ2-2, is ETGVTQSPTHLIKTRGQQVTLRCSSQSGHNTVSWYQQALGQGPQFIFQYYREEENGRGNFPPRFSGLQFPNYSSELNVNALELDDSALYLCASSAASGRDTGELFFGEGSRLTVL.

This sequence joins TRBV4-2 and TRBJ1-3; D is uncertain. The germline CDR1 and CDR2 sequences are LGHNA and YNFKEQ. The CDR3 sequence is 15 residues long. Trimming shortened V by 2 bases and J by 1 base, and 9 bases separated the two germline ends. The DNA of the CDR3 is TGTGCCAGCAGCCAACCCCATGGGTCTGGAAACACCATATATTTT. It translates to CASSQPHGSGNTIYF.

This clone appeared once. This chain uses TRBV7-8 with TRBJ1-2; D perhaps matches TRBD1 (5 bases). The length of the CDR3 is 17 residues. Germline values: CDR1 SGHVS, CDR2 FQNEAQ. Trimming left V 2 bases short and J 4 bases short, with 20 bases between. The CDR3 coding sequence is TGTGCCAGCAGCTTACTCGATGGGGCCAGGATAATCTATGGCTACACCTTC. Protein: CASSLLDGARIIYGYTF.

CDR3 amino acids: CASSLIGVGGEQFF. The CDR3, as DNA: TGTGCCAGCAGCTTGATCGGAGTGGGGGGTGAGCAGTTCTTC. V is TRBV5-6 and J is TRBJ2-1, with D possibly TRBD2 on 6 matching bases. V lost 1 base and J 9 bases, leaving 14 bases between the germline ends. Germline V gene lookup returns CDR1 SGHDT and CDR2 YYEEEE. This CDR3 contains 14 residues.

The chain employs TRBV27 and TRBJ2-7, with unresolved D. The CDR3 runs 13 residues. CDR1 MNHEY and CDR2 SMNVEV come from the germline V gene (reference sequence). V was clipped by 3 bases and J by 1 base, with 7 bases between them. Here the CDR3 DNA reads TGTGCCAGCAGTTTTGGCGGTTCCTACGAGCAGTACTTC. Residues: CASSFGGSYEQYF.

The chain uses TRBV6-4 and TRBJ1-1; 7 nucleotides align to TRBD1. The germline CDR1 and CDR2 sequences are MRHNA and SNTAGT. V trimming: 5 bases; J trimming: 4 bases; junction bases outside the gene matches: 4. The CDR3 is 13 residues long. DNA for the CDR3: TGTGCCAGCAGTCCCAGGGGGGTCACTGAAGCTTTCTTT. Its translation: CASSPRGVTEAFF.